This T cell receptor beta chain derives from a study of blood T cell repertoires in COVID-19 (TCRdb year 2020). Describing the broader study: Samples from collaborators originated in the United States, Italy and Spain and spanned both the acute and convalescent phases of COVID-19. The material from the prospective study consisted of cDNA or gDNA derived from T cells, B-cell-depleted T cells, or PBMCs. Samples were obtained from the ongoing ImmuneRACE study (first 160 participants) and from some 1,300 subjects provided by 6 global collaborators. A freely available public database, intended as a resource for researchers studying the immune response to SARS-CoV-2, is where the repertoires were released. A de-identified subject ID, COVID-19 status, age in years and sex were almost always included in the sample metadata. Subjects who had been exposed to COVID-19, were actively infected with it, or had recovered from it provided the deeply sampled blood TCRbeta repertoires that made up the dataset. HLA class I and class II types, where available, came from metadata supplied by the sample provider rather than from assay-based typing. Overall results and qualifications from the work: Clinical and demographic metadata were provided uncurated, with the amount varying by source and participant.

The CDR3 runs 14 residues from the cysteine to the phenylalanine. CDR3 DNA is the only sequence kept; it has 42 bases, read in frame from the first base. V is reduced by 3 bases and J by 2 bases, leaving a spacing of 11 bases between them. The CDR1 and CDR2 encoded by the germline V gene (reference sequence) are LNHDA and SQIVND. The immunoSEQ Assay, a bias-controlled multiplex PCR, was used to amplify TCRbeta CDR3 regions from genomic DNA. The original pipeline was this. Nucleated cell counts per sample were estimated from amplification of reference gene primers within the assay. To quantify the absolute abundance of each unique TCRbeta CDR3 rearrangement, sequence reads were collapsed and filtered. Productive Simpson clonality was computed per sample as the square root of Simpson's diversity index over productive rearrangements. TCRdb took this table from immuneACCESS and kept in-frame rearrangements with V and J called. Such tables lack part of the clones; where checked against another copy, unresolved V genes explain under half of the gap, and the rest is unexplained. V and J calls and clone size are as listed in that table; D and trimming were resolved from the DNA. Counted in this sample were approximately 350,000 clones; about nine tenths of them appeared once. The top ten constitute roughly 6% of the sample.

In Seattle, one collaborating source enrolled patients while the infection was active and tracked those patients longitudinally over the course of disease. Collaborating institutions collected whole blood in K2EDTA tubes following their own protocols. For TCRbeta analysis, collaborators shipped samples as frozen whole blood, isolated PBMCs, or DNA extracted from either of those sample types. The count of this clone is one. Its specific antigen is unknown. The record has no base qualities; no much larger clone is one base away. Recombination joined TRBV19 with TRBJ2-7; the D region possibly corresponds to TRBD1 (5 bases align). This sequence was found in a woman in her forties or fifties with COVID-19, enrolled during active disease. Material for sequencing was peripheral blood. CDR3 region: CASSMGLMTYEQYF. The DNA sequence is TGTGCCAGTAGTATGGGGCTGATGACCTACGAGCAGTACTTC.